Following are 16 T cell receptor beta chains from one sample sequenced in a study of blood T cell repertoires in COVID-19. Using immunoSEQ multiplex PCR, the repertoire was profiled, and TCRdb retains in-frame clones only, with some absent. Among some 130,000 clones listed, about 87% were seen once. The sequenced sample was peripheral blood. The receptors were gathered from a man in his fifties with acute or convalescent COVID-19.

The rearrangement links TRBV2 to TRBJ2-2; 7 nucleotides match TRBD1. V lost 5 bases to trimming and J lost 4 bases; unmatched junction nucleotides: 16. CDR3 length equals 18 residues. Germline CDR1 and CDR2: SNHLY and FYNNEI. CDR3 loop: CASSTPRQGIRGTGELFF. DNA of the CDR3: TGTGCCAGCAGTACCCCTCGACAGGGTATCCGAGGCACCGGGGAGCTGTTTTTT.

This clone is a singleton in its sample. The chain recombines TRBV2 with TRBJ1-6, with D uncertain. Germline assignment: CDR1 SNHLY and CDR2 FYNNEI. The ends were cut back, 4 bases at V and 14 bases at J, with 12 bases in the middle. CDR3 length: 12 amino acids. The CDR3 is CASSGTVPTLHF. CDR3 sequence (DNA): TGTGCCAGCAGTGGAACAGTTCCCACCCTCCACTTT.

The chain couples TRBV5-1 to TRBJ2-1, with 8 bases lining up with TRBD2. Germline V gives CDR1 SGHRS, CDR2 YFSETQ. The CDR3 loop spans 15 amino acids. J lost 1 base, V lost 3 bases, and 3 bases had no gene match. This CDR3 reads CASSYLAGSYNEQFF. The CDR3 DNA reads as TGCGCCAGCAGCTACTTAGCGGGATCCTACAATGAGCAGTTCTTC.

The chain is built from TRBV10-3 and TRBJ2-2; 8 positions match TRBD1. The CDR3 covers 15 residues. Germline lookup yields CDR1 ENHRY and CDR2 SYGVKD. V dropped 6 bases and J dropped 5; count of bases not matched to a gene: 8. Here the CDR3 DNA reads TGTGCCATCAGCACCGGACAGGGTGAAACCGGGGAGCTGTTTTTT. Encoded protein: CAISTGQGETGELFF.

The V call is TRBV18, the J call TRBJ1-3, with 11 nucleotides matching TRBD1. The CDR3 loop spans 15 amino acids. CDR1 and CDR2 (germline): KGHSH, LQKENI. V shed 3 bases and J 7 bases; nucleotides not matched to a gene: 5. CDR3 sequence: CASSPLDRGQNTIYF. The CDR3 DNA reads TGTGCCAGCTCACCCCTGGACAGGGGGCAGAACACCATATATTTT. The variable domain in full, completed from reference TRBV18 and TRBJ1-3, reads NAGVMQNPRHLVRRRGQEARLRCSPMKGHSHVYWYRQLPEEGLKFMVYLQKENIIDESGMPKERFSAEFPKEGPSILRIQQVVRGDSAAYFCASSPLDRGQNTIYFGEGSWLTVV.

V and J are TRBV30 and TRBJ2-1; D not certain. From germline, CDR1 is GTSNPN and CDR2 SVGIG (reference sequence). Trimming cost V 3 bases and J 3 bases, with 21 bases left between them. CDR3 length equals 17 residues. The CDR3 nucleotides read TGTGCCTGGAGAGCCCCCCGAAGCAGGTTTTTCTACAATGAGCAGTTCTTC. It is translated as CAWRAPRSRFFYNEQFF. Full variable domain (missing parts from reference TRBV30 and TRBJ2-1): SQTIHQWPATLVQPVGSPLSLECTVEGTSNPNLYWYRQAAGRGLQLLFYSVGIGQISSEVPQNLSASRPQDRQFILSSKKLLLSDSGFYLCAWRAPRSRFFYNEQFFGPGTRLTVL.

This clone was picked up one time. This sequence joins TRBV19 and TRBJ1-1; possibly TRBD1 for D (5 bases). The CDR3 is 14 residues long. Germline V gene data show CDR1 as LNHDA and CDR2 as SQIVND (reference sequence). V was clipped by 2 bases and J by 8 bases, with 15 bases between them. CDR3: CASSIMGGPYEAFF. Here the CDR3 DNA reads TGTGCCAGTAGTATAATGGGGGGTCCTTACGAAGCTTTCTTT. Full variable domain (remainder filled in from reference TRBV19 and TRBJ1-1): DGGITQSPKYLFRKEGQNVTLSCEQNLNHDAMYWYRQDPGQGLRLIYYSQIVNDFQKGDIAEGYSVSREKKESFPLTVTSAQKNPTAFYLCASSIMGGPYEAFFGQGTRLTVV.

CDR3 in DNA: TGTGCCAGCAGCCTCCTAGAACAGGGGTTGCCTAGCGGGAGTTCCACCGGGGAGCTGTTTTTT. Its protein is CASSLLEQGLPSGSSTGELFF. The V call is TRBV2, the J call TRBJ2-2; 10 nucleotides match TRBD2. This CDR3 has 21 amino acids. Germline V gene lookup returns CDR1 SNHLY and CDR2 FYNNEI. V lost 6 bases and J lost 4; bases outside the gene matches: 23.

The chain recombines TRBV7-8 with TRBJ1-1, with 8 bases that match TRBD1. This CDR3 spans 15 amino acids. V lost 7 bases to trimming and J lost 0 bases; unmatched junction nucleotides: 7. Germline CDR1 reads SGHVS; CDR2 reads FQNEAQ. CDR3 DNA sequence: TGTGCCAGCAACCCAAAGGGACAGGTGAACACTGAAGCTTTCTTT. It encodes CASNPKGQVNTEAFF.

The chain is built from TRBV18 and TRBJ2-1; 10 bases align to TRBD2. The CDR3 covers 16 residues. Trimming removed 2 bases from V and 8 bases from J; junction bases left unmatched: 9. Germline loops: CDR1 KGHSH, CDR2 LQKENI. The CDR3 coding sequence is TGTGCCAGCTCACCAGAAGCGGGGGGGCCTAGGGATGAGCAGTTCTTC. Protein product: CASSPEAGGPRDEQFF.

V usage is TRBV2 and J usage is TRBJ2-7, with D maybe TRBD1 (5 bases). The CDR3 is made up of 13 amino acids. Germline assignment: CDR1 SNHLY and CDR2 FYNNEI. The ends were cut back, 11 bases at V and 6 bases at J, with 20 bases in the middle. The CDR3 reads CAPGKDVSREQYF. CDR3 DNA: TGTGCCCCAGGGAAGGACGTATCTCGCGAGCAGTACTTC.

This clone has a handful of counts. V gene TRBV12-3 or TRBV12-4 combines with J gene TRBJ2-7; possible D gene TRBD2, 6 bases. This CDR3 region has 11 residues. Trimming cost V 6 bases and J 7 bases, with 10 bases left between them. This CDR3 is CASSPRGEQYF. CDR3 DNA sequence: TGTGCCAGCAGCCCCCGGGGGGAGCAGTACTTC.

CDR3 sequence (DNA): TGTGCCAGCAGTTATACCCCGGGGCAGCCCCAGCATTTT. It specifies CASSYTPGQPQHF. V and J are TRBV27 and TRBJ1-5; D gene ambiguous. Trimming cost V 4 bases and J 7 bases, with 11 bases left between them. The CDR3 sequence is 13 residues long. The germline V gene has CDR1 MNHEY and CDR2 SMNVEV (reference sequence).

The J gene is TRBJ1-4, the V gene TRBV28; 10 nucleotides align to TRBD1. The CDR3 consists of 13 residues. Germline V gene data show CDR1 as MDHEN and CDR2 as SYDVKM. Trimming at V came to 5 bases and at J to 14 bases, leaving 8 bases not matched to a gene. For the CDR3, the DNA is TGTGCCAGCAGTCCCCCGACAGGGGGCCGTCTGTTTTTT. This translates into CASSPPTGGRLFF.

The chain carries TRBV3-1 (or the pseudogene TRBV3-2) and TRBJ1-1; D gene uncertain. Germline CDR1 is LGHDT and CDR2 is YNNKEL (reference sequence). The ends were cut back, 0 bases at V and 3 bases at J, with 8 bases in the middle. CDR3 size: 14 residues. The CDR3 protein is CASSQEGEYTEAFF. The CDR3 region has the DNA TGTGCCAGCAGCCAAGAAGGAGAATACACTGAAGCTTTCTTT.

The chain combines TRBV24-1 with TRBJ1-6, with TRBD1 identical over 7 bases. This CDR3 spans 16 amino acids. Germline CDR1 and CDR2: KGHDR and SFDVKD. The V gene end was trimmed by 3 bases and the J gene end by 3 bases; junction bases not matched to a gene: 4. CDR3 sequence reads: CATSDTAGGYNSPLHF. The CDR3 nucleotides are TGTGCCACCAGTGATACAGCAGGGGGCTATAATTCACCCCTCCACTTT.